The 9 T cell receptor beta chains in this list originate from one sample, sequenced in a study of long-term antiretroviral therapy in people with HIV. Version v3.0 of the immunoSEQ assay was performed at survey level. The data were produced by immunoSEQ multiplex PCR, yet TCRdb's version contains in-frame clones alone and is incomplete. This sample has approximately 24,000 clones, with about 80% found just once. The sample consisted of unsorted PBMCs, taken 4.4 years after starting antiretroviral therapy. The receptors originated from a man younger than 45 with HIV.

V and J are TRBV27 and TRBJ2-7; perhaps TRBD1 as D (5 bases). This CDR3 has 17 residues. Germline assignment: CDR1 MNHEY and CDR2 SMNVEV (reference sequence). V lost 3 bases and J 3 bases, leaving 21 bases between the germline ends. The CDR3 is CASSFGPDTGSLYEQYF. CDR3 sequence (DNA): TGTGCCAGCAGTTTCGGCCCCGATACAGGTTCTCTCTACGAGCAGTACTTC.

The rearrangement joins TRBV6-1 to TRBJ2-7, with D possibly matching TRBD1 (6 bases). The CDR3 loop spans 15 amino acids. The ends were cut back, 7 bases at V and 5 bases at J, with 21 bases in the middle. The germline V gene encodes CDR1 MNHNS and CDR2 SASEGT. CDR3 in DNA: TGTGCCAGCATAATATATCAGGGACACGACGACGAGCAGTACTTC. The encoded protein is CASIIYQGHDDEQYF.

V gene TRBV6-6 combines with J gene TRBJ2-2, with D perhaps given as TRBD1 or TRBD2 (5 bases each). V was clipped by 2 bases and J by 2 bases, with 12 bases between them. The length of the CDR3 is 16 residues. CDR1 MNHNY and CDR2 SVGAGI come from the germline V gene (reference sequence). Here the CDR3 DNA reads TGTGCCAGCAGTTACCGCTCCAGGGACAACACCGGGGAGCTGTTTTTT. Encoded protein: CASSYRSRDNTGELFF.

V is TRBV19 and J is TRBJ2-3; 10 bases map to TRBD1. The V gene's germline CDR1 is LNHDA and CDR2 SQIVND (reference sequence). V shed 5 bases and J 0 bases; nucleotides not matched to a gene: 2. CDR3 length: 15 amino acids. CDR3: CASSQGQGSTDTQYF. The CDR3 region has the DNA TGTGCCAGTAGTCAGGGACAGGGGAGCACAGATACGCAGTATTTT.

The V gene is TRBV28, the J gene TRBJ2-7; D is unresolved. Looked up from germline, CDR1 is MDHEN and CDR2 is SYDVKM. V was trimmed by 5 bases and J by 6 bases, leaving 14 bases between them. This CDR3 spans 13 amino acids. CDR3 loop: CASSPLRQGEQYF. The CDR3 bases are TGTGCCAGCAGTCCCCTGCGCCAAGGCGAGCAGTACTTC.

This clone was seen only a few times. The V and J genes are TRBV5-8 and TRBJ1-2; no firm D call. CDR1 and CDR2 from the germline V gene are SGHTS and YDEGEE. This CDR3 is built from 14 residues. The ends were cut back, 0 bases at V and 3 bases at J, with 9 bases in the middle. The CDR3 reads CASSLEGNHYGYTF. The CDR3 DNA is TGTGCCAGCAGCTTGGAGGGTAACCACTATGGCTACACCTTC.

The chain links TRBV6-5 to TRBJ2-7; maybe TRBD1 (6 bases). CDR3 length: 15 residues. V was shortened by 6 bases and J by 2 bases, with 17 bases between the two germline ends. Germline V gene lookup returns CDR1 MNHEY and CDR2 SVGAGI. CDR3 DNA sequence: TGTGCCAGCAGATTAGCCAGGACAGTGACCTACGAGCAGTACTTC. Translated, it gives CASRLARTVTYEQYF.

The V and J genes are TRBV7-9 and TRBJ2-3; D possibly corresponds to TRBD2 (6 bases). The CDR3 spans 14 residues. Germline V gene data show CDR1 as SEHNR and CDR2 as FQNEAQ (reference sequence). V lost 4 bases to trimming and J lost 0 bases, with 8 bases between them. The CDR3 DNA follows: TGTGCCAGCAGCTCTCTAGCGAGCACAGATACGCAGTATTTT. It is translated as CASSSLASTDTQYF.

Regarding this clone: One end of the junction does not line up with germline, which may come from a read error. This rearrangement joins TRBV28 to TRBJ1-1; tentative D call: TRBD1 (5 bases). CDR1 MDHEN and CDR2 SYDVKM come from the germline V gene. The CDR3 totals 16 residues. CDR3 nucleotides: TGTGCCACCAGTTATAGCCGGGACCCCTATAACACTGAAGCTTTCTTT. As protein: CATSYSRDPYNTEAFF.